In this sample, the clone carrying this T cell receptor (beta chain) turned up many times. The sample comes from a study of regulatory T cells in long-lasting Graves disease. The time point here: newly diagnosed GD, antithyroid drugs for less than 3 months. Extracted PBMC RNA gave rise to the TCR library. TCR beta libraries were built with iRepertoire HTBI primers and Arm-PCR of CDR3 regions. TCRdb called the multiplex PCR reads again in MiXCR, with one record for every CDR3 protein. The sample carries about 400,000 distinct CDR3 sequences, roughly a sixth recorded once. The sequence was collected from a female donor with Graves disease. This specimen consisted of peripheral blood mononuclear cells (PBMCs), obtained at new diagnosis, from a patient treated with antithyroid drugs.

The CDR3 nucleotides read TGCGCCAGCGGTCTTGGTCCTGAAGACCCCACAGATACGCAGTATTTT. Translation gives CASGLGPEDPTDTQYF. This sequence joins TRBV10-1 and TRBJ2-3; D is undetermined. Germline loops: CDR1 WNHNN, CDR2 SYGVQD (reference sequence). Trimming removed 8 bases from V and 2 bases from J, with 20 bases in between. The CDR3 sequence is 16 residues long.